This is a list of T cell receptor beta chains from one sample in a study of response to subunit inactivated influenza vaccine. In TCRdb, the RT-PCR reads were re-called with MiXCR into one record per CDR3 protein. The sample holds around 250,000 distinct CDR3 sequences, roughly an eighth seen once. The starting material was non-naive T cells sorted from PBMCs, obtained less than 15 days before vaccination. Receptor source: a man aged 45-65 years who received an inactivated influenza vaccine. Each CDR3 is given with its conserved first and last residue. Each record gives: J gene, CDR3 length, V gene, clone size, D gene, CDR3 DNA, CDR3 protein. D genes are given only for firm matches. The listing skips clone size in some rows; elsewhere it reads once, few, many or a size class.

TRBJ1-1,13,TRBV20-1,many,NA,TGCAGTGCTAGAGTAGATTGGGACACTGAAGCTTTCTTT,CSARVDWDTEAFF
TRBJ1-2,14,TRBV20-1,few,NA,TGCAGTGCTAGAGATCAGGGTGGAGGCTATGGCTACACCTTC,CSARDQGGGYGYTF
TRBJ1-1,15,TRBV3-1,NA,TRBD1,TGTGCCAGCAGCCAGGGACAGTATTCGAACACTGAAGCTTTCTTT,CASSQGQYSNTEAFF
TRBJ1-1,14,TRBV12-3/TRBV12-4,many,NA,TGTGCCAGCAGCCTAGATTCGGTGAACACTGAAGCTTTCTTT,CASSLDSVNTEAFF
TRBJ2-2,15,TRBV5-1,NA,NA,TGCGCCAGCAGCTTACAGGGTTCGGCCACCGGGGAGCTGTTTTTT,CASSLQGSATGELFF
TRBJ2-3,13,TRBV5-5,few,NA,TGTGCCAGCAGCGCCTCCTGGGGGGATACGCAGTATTTT,CASSASWGDTQYF
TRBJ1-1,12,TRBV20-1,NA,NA,TGCAGAGCAGGGCTAATGAACACTGAAGCTTTCTTT,CRAGLMNTEAFF
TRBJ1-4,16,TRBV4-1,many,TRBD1,TGCGCCAGCAGCCAGGGACAGAGGGCAACTAATGAAAAACTGTTTTTT,CASSQGQRATNEKLFF
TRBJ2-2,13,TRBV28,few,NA,TGTGCCAGCAGGCTAGCAGGCACCGGGGAGCTGTTTTTT,CASRLAGTGELFF
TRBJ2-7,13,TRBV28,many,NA,TGTGCCAGCAGTCGGGGACATGGCTACGAGCAGTACTTC,CASSRGHGYEQYF